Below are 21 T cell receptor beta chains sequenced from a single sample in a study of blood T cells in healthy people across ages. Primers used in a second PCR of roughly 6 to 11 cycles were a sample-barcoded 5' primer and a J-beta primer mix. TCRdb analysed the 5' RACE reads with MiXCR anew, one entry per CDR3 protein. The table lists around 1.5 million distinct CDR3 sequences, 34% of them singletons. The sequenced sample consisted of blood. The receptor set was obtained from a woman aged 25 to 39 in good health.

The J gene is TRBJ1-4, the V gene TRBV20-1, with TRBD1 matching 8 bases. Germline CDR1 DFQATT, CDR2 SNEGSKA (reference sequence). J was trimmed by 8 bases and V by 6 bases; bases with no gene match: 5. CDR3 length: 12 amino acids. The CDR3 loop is CSAPGTGEKLFF. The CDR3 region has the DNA TGCAGTGCCCCCGGGACAGGCGAAAAACTGTTTTTT.

The CDR3 bases are TGTGCCAGCAGTTCTGACAGGGTCAGCACAGATACGCAGTATTTT. Amino acids: CASSSDRVSTDTQYF. The chain couples TRBV12-3 or TRBV12-4 to TRBJ2-3; 7 bases are shared with TRBD1. The CDR3 length is 15 residues. V was clipped by 4 bases and J by 0 bases; unmatched bases: 4.

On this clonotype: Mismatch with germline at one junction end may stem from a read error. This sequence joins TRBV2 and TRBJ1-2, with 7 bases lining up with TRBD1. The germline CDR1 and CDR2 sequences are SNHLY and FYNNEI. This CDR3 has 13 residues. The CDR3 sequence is CAGREDRDHGYTF. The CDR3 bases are TGTGCCGGCAGGGAAGACAGGGACCATGGCTACACCTTC.

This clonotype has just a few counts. The CDR3 reads CASRGRQGNMNTEAFF. In DNA form, the CDR3 reads TGCGCCAGCAGGGGACGACAGGGAAACATGAACACTGAAGCTTTCTTT. This chain uses TRBV10-2 with TRBJ1-1; 7 nucleotides align to TRBD1. This CDR3 spans 16 amino acids. Germline assignment: CDR1 WSHSY and CDR2 SAAADI. J lost 0 bases, V lost 6 bases, and 10 bases had no gene match.

CDR3 sequence (DNA): TGTGCCAGCAGCTTTCACGGGACTAGCGGGGATACGCAGTATTTT. This encodes CASSFHGTSGDTQYF. V is TRBV11-2 and J is TRBJ2-3, with 12 bases identical to TRBD2. Germline V gene lookup returns CDR1 SGHAT and CDR2 FQNNGV. With 3 bases clipped from V and 6 bases from J, the junction kept 4 bases outside the gene matches. The CDR3 runs to 15 residues.

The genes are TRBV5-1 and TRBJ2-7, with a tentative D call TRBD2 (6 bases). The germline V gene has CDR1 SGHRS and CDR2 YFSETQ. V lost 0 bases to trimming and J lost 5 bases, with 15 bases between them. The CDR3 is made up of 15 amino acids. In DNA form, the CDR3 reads TGCGCCAGCAGCTTGGTGGGTCAGGAGGGGAACGAGCAGTACTTC. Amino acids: CASSLVGQEGNEQYF.

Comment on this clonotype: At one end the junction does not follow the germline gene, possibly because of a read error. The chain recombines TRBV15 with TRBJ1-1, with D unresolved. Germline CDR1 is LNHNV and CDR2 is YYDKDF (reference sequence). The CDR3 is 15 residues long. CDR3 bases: TGTGCCTCCAGCAGAGATCTGCTCATGAACACTGAAGCTTTCTTT. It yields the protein CASSRDLLMNTEAFF.

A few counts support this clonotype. CDR3: CASSFGEVSYEQYF. The DNA of the CDR3 is TGTGCCAGCAGCTTCGGTGAGGTTTCCTACGAGCAGTACTTC. The chain employs TRBV7-9 and TRBJ2-7; D is ambiguous. CDR1 is SEHNR and CDR2 is FQNEAQ in the germline V gene (reference sequence). V was pared by 3 bases and J by 1 base, with 10 bases between. This CDR3 spans 14 amino acids.

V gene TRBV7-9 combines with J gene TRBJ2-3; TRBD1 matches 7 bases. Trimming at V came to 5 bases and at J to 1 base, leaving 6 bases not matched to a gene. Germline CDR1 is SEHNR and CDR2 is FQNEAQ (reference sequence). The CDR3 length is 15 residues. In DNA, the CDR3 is TGTGCCAGCAGCGAAAACAGGGGCCGCACAGATACGCAGTATTTT. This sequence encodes CASSENRGRTDTQYF. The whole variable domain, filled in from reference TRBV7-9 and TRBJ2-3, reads DTGVSQNPRHKITKRGQNVTFRCDPISEHNRLYWYRQTLGQGPEFLTYFQNEAQLEKSRLLSDRFSAERPKGSFSTLEIQRTEQGDSAMYLCASSENRGRTDTQYFGPGTRLTVL.

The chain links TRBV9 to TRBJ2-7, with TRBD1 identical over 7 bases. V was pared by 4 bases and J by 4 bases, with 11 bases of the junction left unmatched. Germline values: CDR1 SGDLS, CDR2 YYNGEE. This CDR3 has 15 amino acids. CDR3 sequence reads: CASSPLLQGWYEQYF. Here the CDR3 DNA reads TGTGCCAGCAGCCCCTTGTTACAGGGGTGGTACGAGCAGTACTTC.

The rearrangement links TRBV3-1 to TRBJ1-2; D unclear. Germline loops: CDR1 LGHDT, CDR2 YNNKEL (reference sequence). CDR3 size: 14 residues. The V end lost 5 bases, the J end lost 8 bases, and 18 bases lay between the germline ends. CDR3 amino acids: CASSYARSGSGYTF. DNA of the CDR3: TGTGCCAGCAGCTATGCGCGTTCGGGGAGCGGCTACACCTTC.

Here the CDR3 DNA reads TGCAGTGCTAGAGGGCCAGCGCGTCCCAACGGGGAGCAGTTCTTC. The encoded protein is CSARGPARPNGEQFF. This sequence joins TRBV20-1 and TRBJ2-1; D not resolved. Germline values: CDR1 DFQATT, CDR2 SNEGSKA (reference sequence). Trimming removed 1 base from V and 10 bases from J, with 20 bases in between. This CDR3 region has 15 residues.

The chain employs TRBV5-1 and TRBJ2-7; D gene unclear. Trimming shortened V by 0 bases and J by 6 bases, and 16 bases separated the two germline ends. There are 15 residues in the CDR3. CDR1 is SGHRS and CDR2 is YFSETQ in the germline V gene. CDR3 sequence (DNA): TGCGCCAGCAGCTTGGAGTCGACTCCTGGGGTCGAGCAGTACTTC. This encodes CASSLESTPGVEQYF.

The CDR3 sequence: CASKKGLPLLGELFF. CDR3 nucleotide sequence: TGTGCCAGCAAAAAGGGACTACCACTCTTGGGGGAGCTGTTTTTT. The chain carries TRBV11-2 and TRBJ2-2, with 7 bases identical to TRBD2. Germline CDR1 reads SGHAT; CDR2 reads FQNNGV. The CDR3 is made up of 15 amino acids. J was trimmed by 8 bases and V by 7 bases; bases with no gene match: 13.

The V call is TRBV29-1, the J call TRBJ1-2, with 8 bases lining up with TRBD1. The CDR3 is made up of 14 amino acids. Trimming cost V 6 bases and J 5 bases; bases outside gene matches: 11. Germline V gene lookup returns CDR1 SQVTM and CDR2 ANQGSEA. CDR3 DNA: TGCAGCGTAGCGACCGGGACAGGTGCATATGGCTACACCTTC. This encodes CSVATGTGAYGYTF.

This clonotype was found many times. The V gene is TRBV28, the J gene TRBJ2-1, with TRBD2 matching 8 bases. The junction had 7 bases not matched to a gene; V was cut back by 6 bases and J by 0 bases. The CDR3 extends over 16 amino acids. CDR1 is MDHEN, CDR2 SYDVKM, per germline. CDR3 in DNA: TGTGCCAGCAGCCGACTAGCGCTGAGCTCCTACAATGAGCAGTTCTTC. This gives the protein CASSRLALSSYNEQFF. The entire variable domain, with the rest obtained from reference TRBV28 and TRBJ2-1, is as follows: DVKVTQSSRYLVKRTGEKVFLECVQDMDHENMFWYRQDPGLGLRLIYFSYDVKMKEKGDIPEGYSVSREKKERFSLILESASTNQTSMYLCASSRLALSSYNEQFFGPGTRLTVL.

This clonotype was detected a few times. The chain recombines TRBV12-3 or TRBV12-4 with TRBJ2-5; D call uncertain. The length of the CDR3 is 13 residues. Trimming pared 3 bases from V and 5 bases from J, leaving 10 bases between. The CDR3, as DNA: TGTGCCAGCAGTTTCGTAGGAGTCGAGACCCAGTACTTC. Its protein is CASSFVGVETQYF.

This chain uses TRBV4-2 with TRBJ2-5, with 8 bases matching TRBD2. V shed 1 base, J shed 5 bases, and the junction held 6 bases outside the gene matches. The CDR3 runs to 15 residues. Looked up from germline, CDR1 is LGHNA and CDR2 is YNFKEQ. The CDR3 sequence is CASSQGGLERETQYF. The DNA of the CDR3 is TGTGCCAGCAGCCAAGGGGGACTAGAACGGGAGACCCAGTACTTC.

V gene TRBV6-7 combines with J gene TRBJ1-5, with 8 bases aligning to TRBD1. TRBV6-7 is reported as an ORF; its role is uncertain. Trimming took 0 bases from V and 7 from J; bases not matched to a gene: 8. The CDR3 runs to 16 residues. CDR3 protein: CASSYSGRGPRQPQHF. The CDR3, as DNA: TGTGCCAGCAGTTACTCCGGCAGGGGGCCCCGGCAGCCCCAGCATTTT.

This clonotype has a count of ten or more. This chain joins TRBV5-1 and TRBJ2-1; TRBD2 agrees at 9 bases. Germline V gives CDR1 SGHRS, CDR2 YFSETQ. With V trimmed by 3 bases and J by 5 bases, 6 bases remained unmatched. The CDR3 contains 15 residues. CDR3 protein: CASSSKLAGHNEQFF. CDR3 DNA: TGCGCCAGCAGCTCGAAACTAGCGGGCCACAATGAGCAGTTCTTC.

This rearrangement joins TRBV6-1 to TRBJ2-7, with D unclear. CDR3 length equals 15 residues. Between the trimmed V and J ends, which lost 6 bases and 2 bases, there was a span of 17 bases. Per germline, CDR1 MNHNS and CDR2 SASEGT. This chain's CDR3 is CASSLPFKLPYEQYF. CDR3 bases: TGTGCCAGCAGCCTCCCTTTTAAGTTGCCCTACGAGCAGTACTTC.